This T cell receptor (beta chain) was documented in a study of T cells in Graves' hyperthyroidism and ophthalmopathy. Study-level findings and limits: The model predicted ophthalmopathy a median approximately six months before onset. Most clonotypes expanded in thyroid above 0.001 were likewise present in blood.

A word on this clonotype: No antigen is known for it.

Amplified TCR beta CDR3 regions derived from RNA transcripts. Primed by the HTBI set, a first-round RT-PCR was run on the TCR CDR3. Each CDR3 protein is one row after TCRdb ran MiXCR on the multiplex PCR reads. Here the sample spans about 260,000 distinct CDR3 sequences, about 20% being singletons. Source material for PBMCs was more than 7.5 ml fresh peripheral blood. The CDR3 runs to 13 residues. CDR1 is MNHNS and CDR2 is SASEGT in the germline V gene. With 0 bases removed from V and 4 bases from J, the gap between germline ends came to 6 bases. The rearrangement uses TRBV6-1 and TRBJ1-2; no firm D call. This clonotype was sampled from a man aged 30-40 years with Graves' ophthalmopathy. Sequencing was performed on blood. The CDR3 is CASSEAGSYGYTF. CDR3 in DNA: TGTGCCAGCAGTGAAGCTGGTAGCTATGGCTACACCTTC.